Detailed here is one TCR beta chain. This sample was included in a study of blood T cell repertoires in COVID-19. Overall study: The origin of the acute and convalescent COVID-19 samples was the United States, Italy and Spain. T cells, B-cell-depleted T cells, or PBMCs provided the cDNA or gDNA that served as material.

Trimming shortened V by 5 bases and J by 5 bases, and 12 bases separated the two germline ends. CDR1 is LGHNA and CDR2 is YSLEER in the germline V gene. The CDR3 spans 13 residues. The repertoire was sequenced with immunoSEQ multiplex PCR; TCRdb's copy has only in-frame clones and lacks some. Counted here are 95,000 to 150,000 clones, approximately 80% occurring once; the ten biggest clones make up approximately 4.9%. The chain combines TRBV4-3 with TRBJ1-1; D not resolved. The receptor was derived from a woman aged 70-85 years with acute or convalescent COVID-19. The sample taken for sequencing was peripheral blood. CDR3 loop: CASSTAARTEAFF. The DNA of the CDR3 is TGCGCCAGCAGCACAGCGGCGCGGACTGAAGCTTTCTTT.